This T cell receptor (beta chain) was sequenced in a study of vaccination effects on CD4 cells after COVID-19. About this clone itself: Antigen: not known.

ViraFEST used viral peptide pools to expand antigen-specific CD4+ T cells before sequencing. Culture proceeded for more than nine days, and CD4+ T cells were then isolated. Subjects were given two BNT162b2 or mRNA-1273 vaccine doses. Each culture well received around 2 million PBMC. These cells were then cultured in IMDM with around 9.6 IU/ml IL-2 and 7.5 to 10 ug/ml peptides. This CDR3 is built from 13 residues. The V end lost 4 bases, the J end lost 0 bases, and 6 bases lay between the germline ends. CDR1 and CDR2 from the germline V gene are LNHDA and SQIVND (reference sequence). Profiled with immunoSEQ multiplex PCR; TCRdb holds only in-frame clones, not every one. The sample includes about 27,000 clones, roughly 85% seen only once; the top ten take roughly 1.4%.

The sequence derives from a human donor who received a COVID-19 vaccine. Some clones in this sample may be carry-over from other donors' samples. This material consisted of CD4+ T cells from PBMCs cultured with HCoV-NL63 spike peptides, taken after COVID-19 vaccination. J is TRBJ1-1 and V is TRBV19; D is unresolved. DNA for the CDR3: TGTGCCAGTAGTAACTACATGAACACTGAAGCTTTCTTT. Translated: CASSNYMNTEAFF.